Detailed here is one TCR beta chain. This record belongs to a study of Ad26.COV2.S vaccination and SARS-CoV-2 variants. Study-level background: The donor participated in the COV1001 trial, in its Ad26.COV2.S arm.

Using immunoSEQ multiplex PCR, the repertoire was profiled, and TCRdb retains in-frame clones only, with some absent. The sample consists of 250,000 to 300,000 clones, 87% of them appearing once. Sample treatment: around 19 received Ad26.COV2.S at low or high dose, single or two shots; roughly five received placebo; per-sample allocation not given. Specimen acquisition occurred on day 63 following the initial vaccine or placebo injection. This material consisted of peripheral blood, taken in a trial of Ad26.COV2.S vaccine versus placebo. The source of this sequence is a person aged 18-60 years who received the Ad26.COV2.S COVID-19 vaccine or a placebo.

CDR3 loop: CASRSNADTQYF. In nucleotides, the CDR3 is TGTGCCAGTAGGAGCAACGCAGATACGCAGTATTTT. The rearrangement uses TRBV19 and TRBJ2-3; unclear D gene. Per germline, CDR1 LNHDA and CDR2 SQIVND (reference sequence). The germline V and J ends were trimmed by 6 bases and 4 bases, with 8 bases remaining between them. This CDR3 has 12 residues.